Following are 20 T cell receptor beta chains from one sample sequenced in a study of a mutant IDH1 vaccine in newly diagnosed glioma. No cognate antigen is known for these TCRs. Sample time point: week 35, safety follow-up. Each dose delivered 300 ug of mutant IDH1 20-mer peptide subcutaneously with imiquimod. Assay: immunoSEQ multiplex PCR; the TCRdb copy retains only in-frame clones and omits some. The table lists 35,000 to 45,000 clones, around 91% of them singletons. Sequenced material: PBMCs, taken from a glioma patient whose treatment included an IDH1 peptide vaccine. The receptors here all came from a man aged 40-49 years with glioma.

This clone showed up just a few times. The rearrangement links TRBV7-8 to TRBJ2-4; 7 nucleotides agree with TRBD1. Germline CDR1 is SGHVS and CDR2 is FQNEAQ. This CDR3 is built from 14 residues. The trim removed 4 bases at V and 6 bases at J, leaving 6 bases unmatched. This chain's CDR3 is CASSSIGGGNIQYF. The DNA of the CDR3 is TGTGCCAGCAGCTCAATAGGGGGCGGAAACATTCAGTACTTC.

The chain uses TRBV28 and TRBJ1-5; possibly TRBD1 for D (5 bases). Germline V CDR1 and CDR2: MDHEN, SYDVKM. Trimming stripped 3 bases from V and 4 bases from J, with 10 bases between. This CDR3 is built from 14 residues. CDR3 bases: TGTGCCAGCAGTTTCAGGGTTCGAAATCAGCCCCAGCATTTT. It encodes CASSFRVRNQPQHF.

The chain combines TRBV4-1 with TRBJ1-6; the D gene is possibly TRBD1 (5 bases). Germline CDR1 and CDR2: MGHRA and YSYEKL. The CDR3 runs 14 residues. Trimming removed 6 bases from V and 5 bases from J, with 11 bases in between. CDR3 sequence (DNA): TGCGCCAGCAGTGTCGGCAGGGATAATTCACCCCTCCACTTT. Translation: CASSVGRDNSPLHF.

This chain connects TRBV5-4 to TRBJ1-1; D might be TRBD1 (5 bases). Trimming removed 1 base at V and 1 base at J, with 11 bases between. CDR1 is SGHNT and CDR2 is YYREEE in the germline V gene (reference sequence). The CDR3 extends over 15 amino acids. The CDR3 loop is CASSLKGVKNTEAFF. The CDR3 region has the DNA TGTGCCAGCAGCTTGAAAGGGGTGAAGAACACTGAAGCTTTCTTT. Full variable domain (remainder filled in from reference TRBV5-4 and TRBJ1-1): ETGVTQSPTHLIKTRGQQVTLRCSSQSGHNTVSWYQQALGQGPQFIFQYYREEENGRGNFPPRFSGLQFPNYSSELNVNALELDDSALYLCASSLKGVKNTEAFFGQGTRLTVV.

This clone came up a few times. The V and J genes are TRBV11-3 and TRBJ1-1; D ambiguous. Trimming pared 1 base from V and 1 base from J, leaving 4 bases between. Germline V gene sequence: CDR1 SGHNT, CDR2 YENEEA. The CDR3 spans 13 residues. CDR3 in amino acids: CASSLATNTEAFF. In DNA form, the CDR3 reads TGTGCCAGCAGCTTAGCGACGAACACTGAAGCTTTCTTT. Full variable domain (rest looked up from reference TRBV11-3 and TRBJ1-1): EAGVVQSPRYKIIEKKQPVAFWCNPISGHNTLYWYLQNLGQGPELLIRYENEEAVDDSQLPKDRFSAERLKGVDSTLKIQPAELGDSAVYLCASSLATNTEAFFGQGTRLTVV.

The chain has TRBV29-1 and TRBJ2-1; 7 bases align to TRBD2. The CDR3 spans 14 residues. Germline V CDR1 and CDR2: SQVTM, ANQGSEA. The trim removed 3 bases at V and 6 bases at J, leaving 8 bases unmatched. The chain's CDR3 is CSVDGGNIINEQFF. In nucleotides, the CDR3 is TGCAGCGTTGACGGGGGGAACATCATCAATGAGCAGTTCTTC.

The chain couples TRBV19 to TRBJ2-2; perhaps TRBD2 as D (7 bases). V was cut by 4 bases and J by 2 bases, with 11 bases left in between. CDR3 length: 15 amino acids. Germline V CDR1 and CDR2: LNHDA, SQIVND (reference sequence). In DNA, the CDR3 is TGTGCCAGTAGTAATGCGGGGGCTAACACCGGGGAGCTGTTTTTT. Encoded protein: CASSNAGANTGELFF.

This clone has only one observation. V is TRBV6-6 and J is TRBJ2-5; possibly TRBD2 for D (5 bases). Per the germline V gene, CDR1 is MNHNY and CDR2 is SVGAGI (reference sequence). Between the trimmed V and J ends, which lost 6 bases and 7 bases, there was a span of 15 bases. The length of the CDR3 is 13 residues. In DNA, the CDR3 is TGTGCCAGCAGGGGCGGACTTGAGGGGACCCAGTACTTC. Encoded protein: CASRGGLEGTQYF.

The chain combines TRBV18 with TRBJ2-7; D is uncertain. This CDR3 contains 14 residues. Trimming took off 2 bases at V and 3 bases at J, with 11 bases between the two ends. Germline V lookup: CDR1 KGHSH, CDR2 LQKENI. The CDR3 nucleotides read TGTGCCAGCTCACCAGGGCCCCCTTACTACGAGCAGTACTTC. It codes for CASSPGPPYYEQYF.

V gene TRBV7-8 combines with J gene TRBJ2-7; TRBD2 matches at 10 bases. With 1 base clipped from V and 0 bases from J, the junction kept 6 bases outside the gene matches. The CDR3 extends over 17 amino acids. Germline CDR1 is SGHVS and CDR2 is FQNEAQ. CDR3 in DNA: TGTGCCAGCAGCTTAGTAACTAGCGGGGTTAGCTCCTACGAGCAGTACTTC. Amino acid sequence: CASSLVTSGVSSYEQYF.

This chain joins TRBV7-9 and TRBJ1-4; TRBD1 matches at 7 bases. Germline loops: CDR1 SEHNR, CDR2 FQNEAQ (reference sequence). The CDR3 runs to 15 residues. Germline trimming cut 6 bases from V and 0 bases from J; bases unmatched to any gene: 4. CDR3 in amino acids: CASSWTGPTNEKLFF. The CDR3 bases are TGTGCCAGCAGTTGGACAGGACCAACTAATGAAAAACTGTTTTTT.

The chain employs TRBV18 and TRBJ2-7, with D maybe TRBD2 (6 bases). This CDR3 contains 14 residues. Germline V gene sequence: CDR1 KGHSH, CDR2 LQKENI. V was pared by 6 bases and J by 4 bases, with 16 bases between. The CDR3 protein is CASSPGVGSYEQYV. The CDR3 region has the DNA TGTGCCAGCTCCCCGGGGGTCGGGTCTTACGAGCAGTACGTC.

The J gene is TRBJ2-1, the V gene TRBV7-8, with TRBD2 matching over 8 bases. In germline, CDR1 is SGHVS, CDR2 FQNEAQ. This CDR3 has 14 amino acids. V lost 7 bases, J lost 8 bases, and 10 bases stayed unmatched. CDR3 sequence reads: CASTRAGAMDEQFF. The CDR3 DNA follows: TGTGCCAGCACGAGAGCGGGAGCGATGGATGAGCAGTTCTTC.

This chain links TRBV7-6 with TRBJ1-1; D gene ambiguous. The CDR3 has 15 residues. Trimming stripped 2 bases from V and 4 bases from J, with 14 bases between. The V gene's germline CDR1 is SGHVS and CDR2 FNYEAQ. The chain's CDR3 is CASSLRTGLRTEAFF. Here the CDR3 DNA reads TGTGCCAGCAGCTTAAGGACGGGGTTGCGCACTGAAGCTTTCTTT.

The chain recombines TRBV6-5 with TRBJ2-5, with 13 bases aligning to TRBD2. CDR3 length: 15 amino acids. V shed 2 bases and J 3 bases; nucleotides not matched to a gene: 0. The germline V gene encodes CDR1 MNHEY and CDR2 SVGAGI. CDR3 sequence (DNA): TGTGCCAGCAGTTACGGACTAGCGGGGGAAGAGACCCAGTACTTC. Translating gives CASSYGLAGEETQYF.

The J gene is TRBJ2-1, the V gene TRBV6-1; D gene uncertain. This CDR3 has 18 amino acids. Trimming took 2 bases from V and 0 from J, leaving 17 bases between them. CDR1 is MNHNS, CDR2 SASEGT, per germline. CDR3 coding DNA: TGTGCCAGCAGTGAACCCTCTTCGGGCTCTAGCTCCTACAATGAGCAGTTCTTC. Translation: CASSEPSSGSSSYNEQFF.

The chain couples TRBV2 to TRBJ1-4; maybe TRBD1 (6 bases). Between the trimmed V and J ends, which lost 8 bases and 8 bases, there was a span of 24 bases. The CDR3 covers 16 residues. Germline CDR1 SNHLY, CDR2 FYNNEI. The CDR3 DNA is TGTGCCAGCGGATGGGAGTCCCAGGGGATATCCGAAAAACTGTTTTTT. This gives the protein CASGWESQGISEKLFF.

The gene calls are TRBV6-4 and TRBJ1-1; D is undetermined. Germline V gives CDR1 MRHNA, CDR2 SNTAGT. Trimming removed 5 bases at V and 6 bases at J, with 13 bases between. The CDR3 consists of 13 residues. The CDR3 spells CASSPLGEAEAFF. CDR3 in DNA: TGTGCCAGCAGTCCCCTTGGAGAGGCTGAAGCTTTCTTT.

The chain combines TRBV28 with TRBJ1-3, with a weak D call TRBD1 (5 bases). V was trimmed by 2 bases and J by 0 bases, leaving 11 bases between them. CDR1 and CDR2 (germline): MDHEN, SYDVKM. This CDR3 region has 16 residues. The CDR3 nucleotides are TGTGCCAGCAGTTTACCCGGGACTTCCTCTGGAAACACCATATATTTT. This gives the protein CASSLPGTSSGNTIYF. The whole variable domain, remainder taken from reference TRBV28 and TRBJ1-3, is DVKVTQSSRYLVKRTGEKVFLECVQDMDHENMFWYRQDPGLGLRLIYFSYDVKMKEKGDIPEGYSVSREKKERFSLILESASTNQTSMYLCASSLPGTSSGNTIYFGEGSWLTVV.

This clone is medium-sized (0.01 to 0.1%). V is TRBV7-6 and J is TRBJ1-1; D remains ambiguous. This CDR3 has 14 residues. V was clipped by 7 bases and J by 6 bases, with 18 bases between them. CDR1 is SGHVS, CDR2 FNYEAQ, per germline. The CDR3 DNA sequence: TGTGCCAGCACCCCATCGGCAGGACCCTCTGAAGCTTTCTTT. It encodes CASTPSAGPSEAFF.